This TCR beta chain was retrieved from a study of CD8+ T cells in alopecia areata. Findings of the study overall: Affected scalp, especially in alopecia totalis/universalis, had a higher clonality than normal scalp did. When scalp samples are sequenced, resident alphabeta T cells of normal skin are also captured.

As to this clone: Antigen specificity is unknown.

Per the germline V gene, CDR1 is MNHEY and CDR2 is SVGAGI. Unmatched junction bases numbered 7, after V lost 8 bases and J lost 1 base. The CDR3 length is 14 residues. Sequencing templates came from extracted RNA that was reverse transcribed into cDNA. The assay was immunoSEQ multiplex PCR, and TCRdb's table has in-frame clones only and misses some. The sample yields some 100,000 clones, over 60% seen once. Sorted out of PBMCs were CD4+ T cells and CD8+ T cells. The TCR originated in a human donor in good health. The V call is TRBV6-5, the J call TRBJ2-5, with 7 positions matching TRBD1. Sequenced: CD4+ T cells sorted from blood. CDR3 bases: TGTGCCAGCGTAGCAGGGGGATCCCAAGAGACCCAGTACTTC. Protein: CASVAGGSQETQYF.